This TCR beta chain is from a study of cytomegalovirus exposure and HLA in healthy donors. Study information: Ancestry clustering placed about 86% of approximately 370 genotyped donors in the Caucasian-associated cluster.

Primers: 60 Vbeta forward and 13 Jbeta reverse. Clones were read by immunoSEQ multiplex PCR, and TCRdb kept only the in-frame ones, dropping some. The repertoire has 200,000 to 250,000 clones, about 70% of them found once; the top ten carry 1.8%. This clone appeared a few times. This TCR was sampled from a woman in her thirties in good health and CMV-seronegative. Sequencing was performed on PBMCs.

The CDR3 sequence is CASSLATSGGSNQPQHF. CDR3 nucleotides: TGTGCCAGCAGCTTAGCGACTTCAGGAGGGTCCAATCAGCCCCAGCATTTT. The chain combines TRBV7-9 with TRBJ1-5; unclear D gene. Trimming removed 0 bases from V and 3 bases from J, with 15 bases in between. CDR3 size: 17 residues. Germline V gene lookup returns CDR1 SEHNR and CDR2 FQNEAQ (reference sequence).